This is a list of T cell receptor beta chains from one sample in a study of cytomegalovirus exposure and HLA in healthy donors. Method: immunoSEQ multiplex PCR; TCRdb's copy keeps in-frame clones and lacks some. Counted here are some 110,000 clones, around 77% occurring once; the ten biggest clones make up 16%. The specimen was PBMCs. The receptors here all came from a man aged 50 to 59 in good health and CMV-seropositive. Both conserved end residues are part of each CDR3. A D gene is named only where the DNA matches it firmly. Not every row has a clone size; where given, it reads once, few, many or a size class.

j_call,d_call,v_call,clone_size,cdr3_nt,cdr3_aa
TRBJ2-5,-,TRBV6-5,-,TGTGCCAGCAGTTACGGGGGGGCAGAGACCCAGTACTTC,CASSYGGAETQYF
TRBJ2-1,TRBD1,TRBV5-1,few,TGCGCCAGCAGCTTGGATTGGGACAGGGGTTACAATGAGCAGTTCTTC,CASSLDWDRGYNEQFF
TRBJ1-4,-,TRBV5-8,-,TGTGCCAGCAGCCCCCGCACAGGTGGGCTTAATGAAAAACTGTTTTTT,CASSPRTGGLNEKLFF
TRBJ2-7,TRBD1,TRBV12-5,-,TGTGCTAGTGGTTTGAAGACAGGGGGAGTCTACGAGCAGTACTTC,CASGLKTGGVYEQYF
TRBJ2-7,TRBD1,TRBV27,few,TGTGCCAGCAGTAGACCGAGGACAGGGGGGTCCTACGAGCAGTACTTC,CASSRPRTGGSYEQYF
TRBJ2-7,-,TRBV4-3,few,TGCGCCAGCAGCCAAGAACAAGTAGTGGGGGGGCCGGAGGAGCAGTACTTC,CASSQEQVVGGPEEQYF
TRBJ2-1,-,TRBV2,-,TGTGCCAGCAGGGAGGTAGCGGCATACAATGAGCAGTTCTTC,CASREVAAYNEQFF
TRBJ2-2,TRBD1,TRBV11-3,-,TGTGCCAGCTCACAGGGGGCGCTTTACGACACCGGGGAGCTGTTTTTT,CASSQGALYDTGELFF
TRBJ1-2,-,TRBV4-1,-,TGCGCCAGCAGCCTCCTGGGCTCTGCGCCCTATGGCTACACCTTC,CASSLLGSAPYGYTF
TRBJ2-3,TRBD2,TRBV6-5,-,TGTGCCAGCAGTCTTTTAGCGGGAGGGCAAGATACGCAGTATTTT,CASSLLAGGQDTQYF
TRBJ2-7,-,TRBV18,-,TGTGCCAGCCCGAATGACAGGTCAGCCTACGAGCAGTACTTC,CASPNDRSAYEQYF
TRBJ1-2,TRBD1,TRBV11-2,-,TGTGCCAGCAGCTTAACCGCCGGGACAGGAAGAGGGGGCTACACCTTC,CASSLTAGTGRGGYTF
TRBJ1-2,TRBD1,TRBV4-3,-,TGCGCCAGCAGCCATCTGGACAGGAACCCCGCTGGCTATGGCTACACCTTC,CASSHLDRNPAGYGYTF
TRBJ1-1,TRBD1,TRBV5-1,-,TGCGCCAGCAGTAATGGACAGGGGGCAGCCCCGAACACTGAAGCTTTCTTT,CASSNGQGAAPNTEAFF
TRBJ2-3,-,TRBV4-3,-,TGCGCCAGCAGCCCCTCAGGGGGGTTTAGCACAGATACGCAGTATTTT,CASSPSGGFSTDTQYF
TRBJ2-2,-,TRBV28,-,TGTGCCAGCAGTTTACCTAGCTCGAACACCGGGGAGCTGTTTTTT,CASSLPSSNTGELFF
TRBJ1-1,TRBD1,TRBV5-1,-,TGCGCCAGCAGCAGGGGACAGGAGAACACTGAAGCTTTCTTT,CASSRGQENTEAFF
TRBJ1-1,TRBD1,TRBV11-3,-,TGTGCCAGCAGCTCGAAAGGGGGCTTCACTGAAGCTTTCTTT,CASSSKGGFTEAFF
TRBJ2-7,TRBD1,TRBV6-5,few,TGTGCCAGTCGGGACAGGGTTAACGAGCAGTACTTC,CASRDRVNEQYF
TRBJ1-1,-,TRBV18,-,TGTGCCAGCTCACTTCAGGGCCCCGGGGGGAACACTGAAGCTTTCTTT,CASSLQGPGGNTEAFF
TRBJ2-5,TRBD2,TRBV6-5,-,TGTGCCAGCAGTCAAGCGGGGGGGCCAGAGACCCAGTACTTC,CASSQAGGPETQYF
TRBJ2-7,TRBD2,TRBV6-5,-,TGTGCCAGCAGTTACCGGACTAGCGGGGTAGGCGAGCAGTACTTC,CASSYRTSGVGEQYF
TRBJ1-2,TRBD1,TRBV7-9,-,TGTGCCAGCAGCTCAGGGGGCTTTAACTATGGCTACACCTTC,CASSSGGFNYGYTF
TRBJ1-5,TRBD1,TRBV27,once,TGTGCCAGCAGTTTAGGGTCAGGGGGTAATCAGCCCCAGCATTTT,CASSLGSGGNQPQHF
TRBJ2-7,TRBD1,TRBV11-1,few,TGTGCCAGCAGCCCCGGACAGGGCGAGCAGTACTTC,CASSPGQGEQYF
TRBJ2-1,-,TRBV27,-,TGTGCCAGCAGTTTACGGGCAGGGGAAGAGCAGTTCTTC,CASSLRAGEEQFF
TRBJ2-1,-,TRBV11-2,-,TGTGCCAGCAGCCGCTTGACCGGGGGGCACCCTGGAAATGAGCAGTTCTTC,CASSRLTGGHPGNEQFF